A selection of T cell receptor beta chains follows, all from one sample in a study of shared clonotypes between healthy human individuals. TCRdb's copy holds only in-frame clones and misses some; the assay was immunoSEQ multiplex PCR. Here the sample spans 150,000 to 200,000 clones, around 63% being singletons. The sequenced material came from memory CD4+ T cells sorted from blood. The receptor source for this set is a man aged 25 to 40 in good health. Each CDR3 is given with its conserved first and last residue. D genes are given only for firm matches. For some rows the clone size is stated as once, few or many, or as a class when expanded; others skip it.

d_call j_call v_call clone_size cdr3_nt cdr3_aa
TRBD2 TRBJ2-3 TRBV29-1 few TGCAGCGTTGACACGGGAGGGCTAGATACGCAGTATTTT CSVDTGGLDTQYF
TRBD2 TRBJ2-3 TRBV29-1 - TGCAGCGGACGAGGCAGCGGGAGTCGGACAGATACGCAGTATTTT CSGRGSGSRTDTQYF
- TRBJ1-4 TRBV6-1 many TGTGCCAGCAGTGAAACGGGTTTTGAAAAACTGTTTTTT CASSETGFEKLFF
TRBD1 TRBJ2-6 TRBV2 once TGTGCCAGCAGTCCCCGACAAGGGACAGGCCCTCGTGTCCTGACTTTC CASSPRQGTGPRVLTF
TRBD2 TRBJ2-1 TRBV11-2 - TGTGCCAGCAGTCTAGCGGGACTCAATGAGCAGTTCTTC CASSLAGLNEQFF
TRBD2 TRBJ2-7 TRBV18 - TGTGCCAGCTCTCCCCACCCACTAGCGGGCCAAAACGAGCAGTACTTC CASSPHPLAGQNEQYF
TRBD2 TRBJ2-7 TRBV6-5 - TGTGCCAGCAGTTACGCGACGGCTAGCGGGAGGTACGAGCAGTACTTC CASSYATASGRYEQYF
- TRBJ1-2 TRBV7-2 - TGTGCCAGCAGCTTAGTAGGGGGATCGGGGAACTATGGCTACACCTTC CASSLVGGSGNYGYTF
- TRBJ2-5 TRBV6-1 - TGTGCCAGCCTGCCCGGGCCGTTCCGTCAAGAGACCCAGTACTTC CASLPGPFRQETQYF
- TRBJ1-1 TRBV7-6 once TGTGCCAGCAGCTTAGGCAAGGGGACGGGGAACACTGAAGCTTTCTTT CASSLGKGTGNTEAFF
- TRBJ1-1 TRBV20-1 - TGCAGTGCTAGGGAGGGTGAAGCTTTCTTT CSAREGEAFF
- TRBJ2-1 TRBV27 - TGTGCCAGCTGGCCGAGAAGGAGCTCCTACAATGAGCAGTTCTTC CASWPRRSSYNEQFF
- TRBJ2-7 TRBV4-2 - TGTGCCAGCAGCCAAGATCTAGGAGGGGACTACGAGCAGTACTTC CASSQDLGGDYEQYF
TRBD1 TRBJ2-5 TRBV5-1 - TGCGCCAGCAGCCCCGACGGGACAGAGCAAGAGACCCAGTACTTC CASSPDGTEQETQYF
TRBD2 TRBJ2-2 TRBV7-2 medium-sized TGTGCCAGCAGCTTAGGTAGCGGGAGTTTCACCGGGGAGCTGTTTTTT CASSLGSGSFTGELFF
TRBD1 TRBJ1-5 TRBV5-1 - TGCGCCAGCAGCTCAGGACAGGGAGCCACAAATCAGCCCCAGCATTTT CASSSGQGATNQPQHF
- TRBJ1-2 TRBV28 many TGTGCCAGCAGCCGCCCGGGCCATGGCTACACCTTC CASSRPGHGYTF
- TRBJ2-1 TRBV14 - TGTGCCAGCAGCCAAGTAGTTGGTTACAATGAGCAGTTCTTC CASSQVVGYNEQFF
- TRBJ2-5 TRBV9 once TGTGCCAGCAGCGGAACCGGGGTGACCCAGTACTTC CASSGTGVTQYF
TRBD1 TRBJ1-4 TRBV7-7 - TGTGCTAGCAGCCGGGACAGGGATGAAAAACTGTTTTTT CASSRDRDEKLFF
TRBD2 TRBJ2-3 TRBV13 - TGTGCCAGCAGCCTTCAAGTAGGGACTAGCGGGAGAACAGATACGCAGTATTTT CASSLQVGTSGRTDTQYF
- TRBJ2-2 TRBV11-2 - TGTGCCAGCATGACTTTTCTGGGGGCGAACACCGGGGAGCTGTTTTTT CASMTFLGANTGELFF
- TRBJ2-1 TRBV4-3 - TGCGCCAGCAGCCGAGGGGGGTCCTACAATGAGCAGTTCTTC CASSRGGSYNEQFF
TRBD1 TRBJ2-1 TRBV7-7 once TGTGCTAGCAGCTTAGCTGGAGGGGACAGGGTACACAATGAGCAGTTCTTC CASSLAGGDRVHNEQFF
TRBD2 TRBJ2-7 TRBV5-1 - TGCGCCAGCAGCTTGGGGGGACTAGCGCGTGTCTACGAGCAGTACTTC CASSLGGLARVYEQYF
- TRBJ2-1 TRBV19 - TGTGCCAGTAGTCAGGGAGTCCGCTACAATGAGCAGTTCTTC CASSQGVRYNEQFF
- TRBJ1-1 TRBV7-8 few TGTGCCAGCAGCGCAGCCCCGTCGCGGGGTGTCTCGAACACTGAAGCTTTCTTT CASSAAPSRGVSNTEAFF
- TRBJ1-1 TRBV18 - TGTGCCAGCTCACCACCGGGCAGGGTGAACACTGAAGCTTTCTTT CASSPPGRVNTEAFF
- TRBJ2-7 TRBV6-5 - TGTGCCAGCAGCCGCGGAGGGGGCTACGAGCAGTACTTC CASSRGGGYEQYF
- TRBJ2-3 TRBV5-1 - TGCGCCAGCAGCTTGGCCCAGGCAGATACGCAGTATTTT CASSLAQADTQYF
TRBD2 TRBJ2-1 TRBV12-5 - TGTGCTAGTGGTTTGGCGGGACCGGGACTAGCGGGAGGGAGCTCCTACAATGAGCAGTTCTTC CASGLAGPGLAGGSSYNEQFF
TRBD1 TRBJ1-2 TRBV13 - TGTGCCAGCAGCAAACAGGGGTTATTACATGGCTACACCTTC CASSKQGLLHGYTF
- TRBJ2-3 TRBV2 - TGTGCCAGCAGCCCCGGACAGAGATCAGATACGCAGTATTTT CASSPGQRSDTQYF
TRBD2 TRBJ2-7 TRBV5-5 few TGTGCCAGCAGCTTGGGCGCTAGCGGGAGAAACGAGCAGTACTTC CASSLGASGRNEQYF
- TRBJ2-3 TRBV5-1 many TGCGCCAGCAGCCGGTCGGGGGAAGCAGATACGCAGTATTTT CASSRSGEADTQYF
- TRBJ2-5 TRBV9 few TGTGCCAGCAGCGTAGCTCTGGTGGCGGGGACCCAGTACTTC CASSVALVAGTQYF
- TRBJ1-4 TRBV7-2 - TGTGCCAGCAGCCCGACAGCCGCTAATGAAAAACTGTTTTTT CASSPTAANEKLFF
TRBD1 TRBJ2-1 TRBV10-3 - TGTGCCATCAGGGGACAGGGTTCCACTCCCTACAATGAGCAGTTCTTC CAIRGQGSTPYNEQFF
- TRBJ2-3 TRBV7-3 few TGTGCCAGCAGCCCCTCCGGAAGCACAGATACGCAGTATTTT CASSPSGSTDTQYF
- TRBJ2-2 TRBV7-6 - TGTGCCAGCAGCCTGGAGTTACTCCTTCCCACCGGGGAGCTGTTTTTT CASSLELLLPTGELFF
- TRBJ2-1 TRBV5-6 - TGTGCCAGCAGCTTCCTATCCTACAATGAGCAGTTCTTC CASSFLSYNEQFF
- TRBJ2-3 TRBV29-1 few TGCAGCGTTGAGGGGGGCAGGGGAAGCACAGATACGCAGTATTTT CSVEGGRGSTDTQYF
- TRBJ1-4 TRBV6-1 - TGTGCCAGCAGTGCCCTAGTTAATGAAAAACTGTTTTTT CASSALVNEKLFF